This is a list of T cell receptor beta chains from one sample in a study of blood T cell repertoires in COVID-19. Only in-frame clones appear in the TCRdb table, and some are missing; sequencing was by immunoSEQ multiplex PCR. The sample holds approximately 36,000 clones, 80% to 90% seen once. Sequencing was done on a sample of peripheral blood. These receptor sequences come from a man in his 60s with COVID-19, enrolled during active disease. Each CDR3 is given with its conserved first and last residue. A D gene is named only where the DNA matches it firmly.

d_call | j_call | v_call | cdr3_aa
NA | TRBJ2-1 | TRBV10-3 | CAISETDSLYWGEQFF
NA | TRBJ2-7 | TRBV6-5 | CAIGATLGEQYF
NA | TRBJ1-2 | TRBV5-6 | CASSTGGYANYGYTF
TRBD2 | TRBJ2-7 | TRBV5-4 | CASSWGGGEATYEQYF
NA | TRBJ1-1 | TRBV6-5 | CASRTSQTGNTEAFF
NA | TRBJ1-6 | TRBV19 | CASRGDRESSPLHF
NA | TRBJ1-3 | TRBV3-1/TRBV3-2 | CASSHQGSGNTIYF
TRBD1 | TRBJ1-1 | TRBV5-4 | CASSLKGANTEAFF
NA | TRBJ1-5 | TRBV3-1/TRBV3-2 | CASSQTQGSNQPQHF
TRBD1 | TRBJ1-1 | TRBV3-1/TRBV3-2 | CASSSQTGPTEAFF
TRBD1 | TRBJ1-3 | TRBV3-1/TRBV3-2 | CASSPDRATGNTIYF
NA | TRBJ2-5 | TRBV5-1 | CASSVDSFQETQYF
TRBD2 | TRBJ2-3 | TRBV19 | CASSIGGRTDTQYF
NA | TRBJ2-3 | TRBV5-1 | CASSLDLDGYTQYF
NA | TRBJ1-1 | TRBV10-1 | CASSERAGANTEAFF
NA | TRBJ2-5 | TRBV18 | CASSPVNQKETQYF
NA | TRBJ2-6 | TRBV6-1 | CASSGWRSSGANVLTF
TRBD1 | TRBJ1-6 | TRBV11-2 | CASSWDRGNSPLHF
NA | TRBJ1-4 | TRBV4-2 | CASSPITGMANEKLFF
NA | TRBJ2-5 | TRBV3-1/TRBV3-2 | CASSQGHSKETQYF
TRBD2 | TRBJ2-1 | TRBV7-3 | CASSPAGLAFNEQFF
NA | TRBJ1-1 | TRBV6-1 | CASSEPFGETTNTEAFF
NA | TRBJ1-5 | TRBV14 | CASSHLVGHLGFAQHF
NA | TRBJ2-7 | TRBV9 | CASSVDPGSTYEQYF
NA | TRBJ1-1 | TRBV28 | CASSLWATEAFF
TRBD1 | TRBJ1-6 | TRBV4-2 | CASSQLAGQAYNSPLHF
NA | TRBJ2-5 | TRBV5-1 | CASSLGAGQETQYF
TRBD1 | TRBJ2-1 | TRBV6-1 | CASSEYGQGARGYNEQFF
NA | TRBJ1-3 | TRBV30 | CAWGRGNTIYF
NA | TRBJ2-7 | TRBV2 | CASSEGPGGLYEQYF
TRBD1 | TRBJ1-2 | TRBV11-3 | CASSSGQGRGYTF
NA | TRBJ2-3 | TRBV4-2 | CASSQSGTTGSNTDTQYF
TRBD2 | TRBJ2-3 | TRBV11-2 | CASSLGGLAGGGADTQYF
TRBD1 | TRBJ2-4 | TRBV30 | CAWGGQDIAKNIQYF
TRBD2 | TRBJ2-3 | TRBV5-4 | CASSLRRPGGTDTQYF
NA | TRBJ1-1 | TRBV30 | CAWTIGAHGNTEAFF
NA | TRBJ2-1 | TRBV7-9 | CASTRDWDYNEQFF
TRBD1 | TRBJ1-5 | TRBV7-6 | CASSPSSGDRANQPQHF
NA | TRBJ2-1 | TRBV10-3 | CAISDSSVEQFF
TRBD2 | TRBJ2-1 | TRBV5-1 | CASSLDSGRTAEQFF
TRBD2 | TRBJ2-7 | TRBV2 | CASRSGRAYEQYF
TRBD1 | TRBJ1-6 | TRBV28 | CASSQGQGPRNLHF
TRBD1 | TRBJ2-1 | TRBV27 | CASSPLRTTGLFHNEQFF
NA | TRBJ1-3 | TRBV9 | CASSVDVSTGNTIYF
TRBD2 | TRBJ2-7 | TRBV29-1 | CSVTASGRYEQYF
TRBD1 | TRBJ2-1 | TRBV28 | CASSNSGTGAYNEQFF
NA | TRBJ1-2 | TRBV2 | CASSALGLPNYGYTF
NA | TRBJ2-7 | TRBV28 | CASEGRGAEQYF
NA | TRBJ1-2 | TRBV5-1 | CASSLDSSTRDGYTF
TRBD1 | TRBJ1-3 | TRBV7-2 | CASGTGGFGNTIYF
TRBD1 | TRBJ1-2 | TRBV27 | CASSLTGVYGYTF
NA | TRBJ1-1 | TRBV5-4 | CASSLRAGRGGTEAFF
TRBD1 | TRBJ2-2 | TRBV19 | CASRRAAGGVDTGELFF
TRBD2 | TRBJ2-3 | TRBV5-1 | CASSLAIAGGPQDTQYF
TRBD1 | TRBJ2-1 | TRBV5-1 | CASSSGTAGYNEQFF
NA | TRBJ1-2 | TRBV28 | CASWGGTGYGYTF
TRBD1 | TRBJ2-7 | TRBV15 | CATSRDSRDRGRQQYF
NA | TRBJ1-5 | TRBV9 | CASSEGVVEQPQHF